These 21 T cell receptor beta chains were sequenced from one sample in a study of T cells in Graves' hyperthyroidism and ophthalmopathy. The investigators amplified TCR beta CDR3 regions from RNA transcripts. The TCR CDR3 was amplified in a first-round RT-PCR using the HTBI primer set. MiXCR was run by TCRdb on the multiplex PCR reads, yielding one entry per CDR3 protein. The sample gives hundreds of thousands of distinct CDR3 sequences, around 16% of which show up once; about 3.8% is in the top ten. The sample was blood. The receptors come from a woman under 40 with Graves' hyperthyroidism.

At least ten counts were recorded for this clonotype. The chain employs TRBV28 and TRBJ2-1; TRBD2 agrees at 13 bases. Germline V gene lookup returns CDR1 MDHEN and CDR2 SYDVKM. This CDR3 region has 16 residues. The V and J ends lost 2 bases and 6 bases, in that order; junction bases with no gene match: 4. The DNA of the CDR3 is TGTGCCAGCAGTTTACCTGGACTAGCGGGAGTCAATGAGCAGTTCTTC. It encodes CASSLPGLAGVNEQFF.

This clonotype was counted a few times. V and J are TRBV5-5 and TRBJ1-5; 10 nucleotides align to TRBD1. CDR3 length: 16 residues. CDR1 is SGHKS and CDR2 is YYEKEE in the germline V gene (reference sequence). V lost 0 bases, J lost 5 bases, and 5 bases stayed unmatched. The CDR3 here is CASSLGLGTGDQPQHF. In DNA, the CDR3 is TGTGCCAGCAGCTTGGGGTTAGGGACAGGGGATCAGCCCCAGCATTTT.

This clonotype was counted at least ten times. The CDR3 reads CASSVSASNQPQHF. DNA of the CDR3: TGTGCCAGCAGTGTTTCAGCCAGCAATCAGCCCCAGCATTTT. The genes are TRBV2 and TRBJ1-5; the D is unclear. The germline V and J ends were trimmed by 4 bases and 1 base, with 8 bases remaining between them. CDR3 length: 14 amino acids. Germline V CDR1 and CDR2: SNHLY, FYNNEI. Variable domain in full (rest from reference TRBV2 and TRBJ1-5): EPEVTQTPSHQVTQMGQEVILRCVPISNHLYFYWYRQILGQKVEFLVSFYNNEISEKSEIFDDQFSVERPDGSNFTLKIRSTKLEDSAMYFCASSVSASNQPQHFGDGTRLSIL.

A note on this clonotype: One base away lies a much larger clone, so this may be a sequencing read error. DNA for the CDR3: TGCAGTGCTAGTGACGGGGACCCCTACAATGGGCAGTTCTTC. This gives the protein CSASDGDPYNGQFF. V and J are TRBV20-1 and TRBJ2-1; D may match TRBD1 or TRBD2 (5 bases each). The CDR3 length is 14 residues. CDR1 and CDR2 from the germline V gene are DFQATT and SNEGSKA (reference sequence).

The rearrangement uses TRBV27 and TRBJ2-3; TRBD2 matches 15 bases. CDR3 length: 18 residues. The trim removed 5 bases at V and 6 bases at J, leaving 12 bases unmatched. CDR1 is MNHEY and CDR2 is SMNVEV in the germline V gene (reference sequence). The DNA of the CDR3 is TGTGCCAGCAGTATAGACGGACTAGCGGGAGGGCCGGGTGATACGCAGTATTTT. Translation: CASSIDGLAGGPGDTQYF.

A few counts support this clonotype. V is TRBV9 and J is TRBJ1-1, with 8 bases fitting TRBD1. Germline V lookup: CDR1 SGDLS, CDR2 YYNGEE. The trim removed 5 bases at V and 9 bases at J, leaving 15 bases unmatched. CDR3 length equals 15 residues. The CDR3 sequence is CASSQTGDPRQKAFF. The CDR3 nucleotides are TGTGCCAGCAGTCAGACAGGGGACCCCCGTCAGAAAGCTTTCTTT. The full variable domain, completed using reference TRBV9 and TRBJ1-1, is DSGVTQTPKHLITATGQRVTLRCSPRSGDLSVYWYQQSLDQGLQFLIQYYNGEERAKGNILERFSAQQFPDLHSELNLSSLELGDSALYFCASSQTGDPRQKAFFGQGTRLTVV.

This clonotype was counted at least ten times. V usage is TRBV20-1 and J usage is TRBJ2-7; 8 bases agree with TRBD1. The CDR3 loop spans 14 amino acids. J gave up 3 bases and V 1 base, and 5 bases lay outside the gene matches. The germline gives CDR1 DFQATT, CDR2 SNEGSKA (reference sequence). The CDR3 DNA follows: TGCAGTGCTAGAGCTCGGACAGGGCACTACGAGCAGTACTTC. Translating gives CSARARTGHYEQYF.

The chain has TRBV20-1 and TRBJ2-1; 13 bases match TRBD2. Germline V lookup: CDR1 DFQATT, CDR2 SNEGSKA (reference sequence). The J segment lost 8 bases and the V segment lost 0 bases, leaving 7 bases of the junction unmatched. The CDR3 has 16 residues. DNA of the CDR3: TGCAGTGCTAGAGATCCGGGACTAGCGGGGAGGGATGAGCAGTTCTTC. It specifies CSARDPGLAGRDEQFF.

This clonotype showed up many times. V gene TRBV5-1 combines with J gene TRBJ2-7; tentatively, D is TRBD2 (6 bases). CDR1 is SGHRS and CDR2 is YFSETQ in the germline V gene. CDR3 length: 13 residues. V was pared by 1 base and J by 6 bases, with 11 bases between. The DNA of the CDR3 is TGCGCCAGCAGCTTGAATAGGAGGGGCGAGCAGTACTTC. It specifies CASSLNRRGEQYF. Filled out from reference TRBV5-1 and TRBJ2-7, the complete variable domain reads KAGVTQTPRYLIKTRGQQVTLSCSPISGHRSVSWYQQTPGQGLQFLFEYFSETQRNKGNFPGRFSGRQFSNSRSEMNVSTLELGDSALYLCASSLNRRGEQYFGPGTRLTVT.

This clonotype was seen repeatedly, ten times or more. The J gene is TRBJ2-1, the V gene TRBV11-2, with D perhaps TRBD2 (5 bases). Germline CDR1 SGHAT, CDR2 FQNNGV. Trimming took off 5 bases at V and 5 bases at J, with 13 bases between the two ends. CDR3 length: 14 residues. This CDR3 is CASSRGFGDNEQFF. CDR3 in DNA: TGTGCCAGCAGCCGCGGGTTCGGGGACAATGAGCAGTTCTTC.

This chain joins TRBV7-9 and TRBJ2-7; 8 bases are a match to TRBD2. The CDR3 is 16 residues long. After removal of 4 bases from V and 3 bases from J, the junction contained 11 bases not matched to a gene. Per germline, CDR1 SEHNR and CDR2 FQNEAQ (reference sequence). DNA for the CDR3: TGTGCCAGCAGCTCCCTCCCAGCGGGAGACCTCTACGAGCAGTACTTC. Its protein product is CASSSLPAGDLYEQYF.

This clonotype has more than one count but fewer than ten. This sequence joins TRBV4-3 and TRBJ2-7; 10 bases are a match to TRBD2. Germline CDR1 is LGHNA and CDR2 is YSLEER. The CDR3 is made up of 15 amino acids. Losses at the gene ends were 4 bases for V and 2 bases for J; bases not matched to a gene: 5. CDR3 DNA sequence: TGCGCCAGCAGCCCCGGGACTAGCGTCCCCTACGAGCAGTACTTC. Translated: CASSPGTSVPYEQYF.

This clonotype has just a few counts. This CDR3 is CASTLRWGAVNGELFF. CDR3 nucleotides: TGTGCCAGTACCCTCCGGTGGGGTGCAGTTAACGGGGAGCTGTTTTTT. The chain uses TRBV19 and TRBJ2-2, with D hard to call. Per germline, CDR1 LNHDA and CDR2 SQIVND (reference sequence). Trimming stripped 7 bases from V and 7 bases from J, with 22 bases between. The CDR3 spans 16 residues. The complete variable domain, with remaining parts taken from reference TRBV19 and TRBJ2-2, reads DGGITQSPKYLFRKEGQNVTLSCEQNLNHDAMYWYRQDPGQGLRLIYYSQIVNDFQKGDIAEGYSVSREKKESFPLTVTSAQKNPTAFYLCASTLRWGAVNGELFFGEGSRLTVL.

This clonotype was detected ten times or more. The chain has TRBV7-2 and TRBJ2-7; TRBD2 aligns across 10 bases. The germline CDR1 and CDR2 sequences are SGHTA and FQGNSA. The CDR3 is 14 residues long. With 5 bases clipped from V and 1 base from J, the junction kept 2 bases outside the gene matches. The CDR3 DNA reads as TGTGCCAGCAGCATACTAGCGGGATCCTACGAGCAGTACTTC. Translated: CASSILAGSYEQYF.

This clonotype has a single count. A single base separates this from a much larger clone, so it may be a read error. V and J are TRBV5-1 and TRBJ1-5, with D hard to call. CDR1 is SGHRS, CDR2 YFSETQ, per germline. This CDR3 spans 13 amino acids. The CDR3 sequence: CASSFSPNQSQHF. DNA of the CDR3: TGCGCCAGCAGCTTTTCGCCCAATCAGTCCCAGCATTTT.

This clonotype has more than one count but fewer than ten. A much bigger clone sits one base away, suggesting this may be a read error. The chain joins TRBV30 to TRBJ1-5, with TRBD1 as a possible D gene (6 bases). CDR3 length: 14 amino acids. Germline V lookup: CDR1 GTSNPN, CDR2 SVGIG (reference sequence). Trimming left V 0 bases short and J 6 bases short, with 12 bases between. The CDR3 here is CAWSVGQGLQPQHF. In nucleotides, the CDR3 is TGTGCCTGGAGTGTAGGGCAGGGGCTTCAGCCCCAGCATTTT.

In its sample, this clonotype was seen a few times. The junction and the germline gene differ at one end; a read error may be behind it. The chain couples TRBV13 to TRBJ1-1, with TRBD1 matching over 9 bases. The CDR3 runs 14 residues. The germline V gene encodes CDR1 PRHDT and CDR2 FYEKMQ (reference sequence). The CDR3 sequence: CASSTGTGNTEVFF. CDR3 in DNA: TGTGCCAGCAGCACAGGGACAGGGAACACTGAAGTTTTCTTT. The full variable domain, completed using reference TRBV13 and TRBJ1-1, is AAGVIQSPRHLIKEKRETATLKCYPIPRHDTVYWYQQGPGQDPQFLISFYEKMQSDKGSIPDRFSAQQFSDYHSELNMSSLELGDSALYFCASSTGTGNTEVFFGQGTRLTVV.

This clonotype was observed a few times. With a much larger clone just one base away, this may be a read error. CDR3 in DNA: TGTGCCAGCAGTTTACTTCGGCGGGGCTGCAATGAGCAGTTCTTC. It encodes CASSLLRRGCNEQFF. This chain connects TRBV28 to TRBJ2-1, with D possibly being TRBD2 (6 bases). Germline values: CDR1 MDHEN, CDR2 SYDVKM. Trimming cost V 2 bases and J 6 bases, with 14 bases left between them. CDR3 length: 15 amino acids.

This clonotype has a handful of counts. The V gene is TRBV28, the J gene TRBJ2-1, with D perhaps matching TRBD1 or TRBD2 (5 bases each). V shed 3 bases and J shed 6 bases, with 12 bases lying between them. The CDR3 length is 14 residues. CDR1 MDHEN and CDR2 SYDVKM come from the germline V gene. The CDR3 nucleotides read TGTGCCAGCAGTTTCCCCGGGACGCTCAATGAGCAGTTCTTC. It specifies CASSFPGTLNEQFF.

In its sample, this clonotype was seen many times. The CDR3, as DNA: TGCAGTGCTAGATCAGCGGAATCCCCGACAAGAGATACGCAGTATTTT. It is translated as CSARSAESPTRDTQYF. The chain combines TRBV20-1 with TRBJ2-3, with a weak D call TRBD2 (5 bases). The CDR3 has 16 residues. V was shortened by 2 bases and J by 5 bases, with 20 bases between the two germline ends. The germline CDR1 and CDR2 sequences are DFQATT and SNEGSKA (reference sequence).

As for this clonotype: A much more abundant neighbour one base away suggests this may be a read error. The chain couples TRBV11-2 to TRBJ1-1, with a possible D match to TRBD1 (5 bases). CDR3 size: 15 residues. Germline V lookup: CDR1 SGHAT, CDR2 FQNNGV. The ends were cut back, 3 bases at V and 0 bases at J, with 11 bases in the middle. This chain's CDR3 is CASSFDSSVNTEAFF. DNA of the CDR3: TGTGCCAGCAGCTTCGACAGCTCCGTGAACACTGAAGCTTTCTTT.